Each of the 9 T cell receptor beta chains below was sequenced from the same sample in a study of blood T cells in healthy people across ages (dated by TCRdb to between 2014 and 2016). Libraries were built with 5' RACE. Sequencing relied on an Illumina HiSeq 2500. A second PCR of roughly 7 to 11 cycles was performed with a sample-barcoded 5' primer and a J-beta primer mix. TCRdb reprocessing: public reads trimmed at Q25 with fastp, clones called with MiXCR, in-frame beta chains kept. Merged by CDR3 protein, the rows form single entries marked with the most common genes and DNA. For this sample the table gives approximately 820,000 distinct CDR3 sequences, of which about 42% were detected only once. The ten biggest clones cover about 19% of the sample. The sequenced material came from blood. The receptor set was obtained from a man aged 60-69 years in good health.

This clonotype was observed a handful of times. CDR3 residues: CASSLEPGLGRDTQYF. DNA of the CDR3: TGTGCCAGCAGCTTGGAACCGGGACTCGGGCGGGATACGCAGTATTTT. This chain uses TRBV7-2 with TRBJ2-3, with D possibly being TRBD2 (6 bases). The CDR3 is 16 residues long. Germline CDR1 is SGHTA and CDR2 is FQGNSA. V shed 3 bases and J shed 6 bases, with 19 bases lying between them.

This clonotype is a singleton in its sample. The V call is TRBV5-1, the J call TRBJ2-7; D remains ambiguous. V shed 4 bases and J shed 3 bases, with 11 bases lying between them. CDR3 size: 13 residues. CDR1 is SGHRS and CDR2 is YFSETQ in the germline V gene. The CDR3 DNA reads as TGCGCCAGCAGCCCTGACATGCTCTACGAGCAGTACTTC. Its protein is CASSPDMLYEQYF.

The chain has TRBV7-2 and TRBJ2-5; tentatively, D is TRBD1 (5 bases). Per the germline V gene, CDR1 is SGHTA and CDR2 is FQGNSA. V lost 2 bases and J 0 bases, leaving 7 bases between the germline ends. This CDR3 is 14 amino acids long. CDR3 nucleotides: TGTGCCAGCAGCTTATCAGGGTACCAAGAGACCCAGTACTTC. It translates to CASSLSGYQETQYF.

The V gene is TRBV14, the J gene TRBJ1-5, with D tentatively TRBD1 (5 bases). The CDR3 totals 21 residues. Trimming took 0 bases from V and 0 from J, leaving 24 bases between them. Per the germline V gene, CDR1 is SGHDN and CDR2 is FVKESK. CDR3 nucleotides: TGTGCCAGCAGCCAAGAAGGGGAAAGAACATCAAACCGACGTAGCAATCAGCCCCAGCATTTT. This translates into CASSQEGERTSNRRSNQPQHF.

The chain employs TRBV11-2 and TRBJ2-3; maybe TRBD1 (5 bases). The germline gives CDR1 SGHAT, CDR2 FQNNGV. V lost 6 bases and J lost 1, with 14 bases in between. This CDR3 has 15 residues. The chain's CDR3 is CASRAQDLRTDTQYF. CDR3 nucleotide sequence: TGTGCCAGCAGGGCACAGGACCTCCGCACAGATACGCAGTATTTT.

In this sample, this clonotype turned up many times. This sequence joins TRBV7-2 and TRBJ2-7; D not certain. The CDR3 is 13 amino acids. CDR1 SGHTA and CDR2 FQGNSA come from the germline V gene. V lost 5 bases and J 3 bases, leaving 11 bases between the germline ends. The CDR3 DNA sequence: TGTGCCAGCAGCCAAGCGACCGTCTACGAGCAGTACTTC. This codes for CASSQATVYEQYF.

This clonotype was seen only a few times. V gene TRBV10-3 combines with J gene TRBJ2-7; no firm D call. V lost 2 bases, J lost 2 bases, and 4 bases lay in between. Germline V gene sequence: CDR1 ENHRY, CDR2 SYGVKD. CDR3 size: 12 residues. The CDR3: CAISEGAYEQYF. Here the CDR3 DNA reads TGTGCCATCAGTGAGGGAGCCTACGAGCAGTACTTC.

This chain links TRBV28 with TRBJ2-3; either TRBD1 or TRBD2 may supply D (6 bases each). The CDR3 totals 14 residues. Per germline, CDR1 MDHEN and CDR2 SYDVKM. V was shortened by 6 bases and J by 6 bases, with 16 bases between the two germline ends. This CDR3 reads CASRPGGQGDTQYF. CDR3 bases: TGTGCCAGCAGACCTGGGGGGCAGGGCGATACGCAGTATTTT. Full variable domain (remainder filled in from reference TRBV28 and TRBJ2-3): DVKVTQSSRYLVKRTGEKVFLECVQDMDHENMFWYRQDPGLGLRLIYFSYDVKMKEKGDIPEGYSVSREKKERFSLILESASTNQTSMYLCASRPGGQGDTQYFGPGTRLTVL.

This clonotype has a single count. This sequence joins TRBV6-1 and TRBJ1-5; 11 nucleotides line up with TRBD1. The germline gives CDR1 MNHNS, CDR2 SASEGT. V was clipped by 5 bases and J by 1 base; unmatched bases: 10. This CDR3 has 18 residues. CDR3 protein: CASSPGTGGPESNQPQHF. The CDR3 DNA reads as TGTGCCAGCAGTCCCGGGACAGGGGGACCCGAGAGCAATCAGCCCCAGCATTTT.